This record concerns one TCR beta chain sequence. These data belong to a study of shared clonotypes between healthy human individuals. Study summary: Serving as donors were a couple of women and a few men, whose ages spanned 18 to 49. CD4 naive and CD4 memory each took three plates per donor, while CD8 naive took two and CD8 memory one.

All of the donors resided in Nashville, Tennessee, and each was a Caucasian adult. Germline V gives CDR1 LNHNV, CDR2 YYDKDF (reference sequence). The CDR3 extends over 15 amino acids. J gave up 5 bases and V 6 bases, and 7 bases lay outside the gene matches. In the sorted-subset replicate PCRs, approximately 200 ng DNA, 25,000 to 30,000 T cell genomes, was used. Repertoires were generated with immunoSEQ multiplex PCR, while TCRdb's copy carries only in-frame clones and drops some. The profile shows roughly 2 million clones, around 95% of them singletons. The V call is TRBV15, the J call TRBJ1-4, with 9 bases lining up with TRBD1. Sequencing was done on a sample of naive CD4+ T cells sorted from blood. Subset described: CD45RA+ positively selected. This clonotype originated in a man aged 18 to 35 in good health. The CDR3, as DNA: TGTGCCACCAGAGTCCCCGGGACAGGGAATGAAAAACTGTTTTTT. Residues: CATRVPGTGNEKLFF.